The present TCR beta chain was sequenced within a study of cytomegalovirus exposure and HLA in healthy donors. Study-wide points: Cytomegalovirus status was reportedly diagnosed by the classifier with high sensitivity and specificity.

PCR was performed using 60 Vbeta and 13 Jbeta primers. Produced via immunoSEQ multiplex PCR; TCRdb's table is partial and in-frame only. This table has around 88,000 clones, about 74% appearing once. This CDR3 comprises 14 residues. Losses at the gene ends were 0 bases for V and 7 bases for J; bases not matched to a gene: 3. CDR1 and CDR2 from the germline V gene are SGHRS and YFSETQ. Notes on this clone: Its antigen is currently unknown.

This chain joins TRBV5-1 and TRBJ1-4; 7 positions match TRBD1. This sequence originates from a male donor in good health and CMV-seronegative. Sequenced input: PBMCs. Written as DNA, the CDR3 is TGCGCCAGCAGCTTGGGACAGGGTCCTGAAAAACTGTTTTTT. The encoded protein is CASSLGQGPEKLFF.